This T cell receptor beta chain was sequenced in a study of blood T cell repertoires in COVID-19. The CDR3 is 16 residues long. The germline gives CDR1 MNHEY, CDR2 SMNVEV (reference sequence). With V trimmed by 2 bases and J by 2 bases, 7 bases remained unmatched. In its sample, this clone was seen once. Assay used: immunoSEQ multiplex PCR; TCRdb lists only in-frame clones, some missing. Here the sample spans 200,000 to 300,000 clones, around nine tenths being singletons. This chain connects TRBV27 to TRBJ2-3; TRBD2 matches 7 bases. The clonotype was recovered from a woman aged 18-29 years who had recovered from COVID-19. The sequenced sample was PBMCs or T cells enriched from blood (not recorded which). CDR3 in amino acids: CASSLRLAANTDTQYF. DNA of the CDR3: TGTGCCAGCAGTTTAAGGCTAGCGGCTAACACAGATACGCAGTATTTT.